A single sample gave rise to the 9 T cell receptor beta chains below, sequenced in a study of cytomegalovirus exposure and HLA in healthy donors. With 60 Vbeta and 13 Jbeta primers, the PCR was carried out. Data came from immunoSEQ multiplex PCR; TCRdb stores just in-frame clones and leaves some out. The table includes more than 200,000 clones, more than 75% detected once. The material sequenced was PBMCs. These receptors all come from a human donor in good health.

The V and J genes are TRBV28 and TRBJ2-7, with D possibly matching TRBD2 (5 bases). V lost 7 bases and J 3 bases, leaving 19 bases between the germline ends. This CDR3 is 15 amino acids long. CDR1 and CDR2 from the germline V gene are MDHEN and SYDVKM. CDR3 sequence reads: CASIPQEAGIYEQYF. The CDR3, as DNA: TGTGCCAGCATCCCCCAGGAGGCAGGTATCTACGAGCAGTACTTC.

The chain recombines TRBV18 with TRBJ2-1; 7 bases line up with TRBD2. After removal of 0 bases from V and 0 bases from J, the junction contained 5 bases not matched to a gene. The CDR3 loop spans 17 amino acids. Germline assignment: CDR1 KGHSH and CDR2 LQKENI. This CDR3 is CASSPPVTGGSYNEQFF. The CDR3 nucleotides read TGTGCCAGCTCACCACCGGTAACGGGAGGCTCCTACAATGAGCAGTTCTTC.

V and J are TRBV5-4 and TRBJ1-5; TRBD1 might be the D (5 bases). In germline, CDR1 is SGHNT, CDR2 YYREEE (reference sequence). CDR3 length: 15 amino acids. Trimming removed 3 bases from V and 9 bases from J, with 19 bases in between. CDR3 protein: CASSWGVGPERPQHF. The CDR3 region has the DNA TGTGCCAGCAGCTGGGGGGTAGGACCCGAGCGGCCCCAGCATTTT. Full variable domain (remainder filled in from reference TRBV5-4 and TRBJ1-5): ETGVTQSPTHLIKTRGQQVTLRCSSQSGHNTVSWYQQALGQGPQFIFQYYREEENGRGNFPPRFSGLQFPNYSSELNVNALELDDSALYLCASSWGVGPERPQHFGDGTRLSIL.

CDR3 sequence (DNA): TGCGCCAGCCAAGACCCGGGACAGAGAGATGAAAAACTGTTTTTT. This sequence encodes CASQDPGQRDEKLFF. The genes are TRBV5-1 and TRBJ1-4, with TRBD1 matching over 7 bases. Trimming took 7 bases from V and 6 from J; bases not matched to a gene: 12. The CDR3 sequence is 15 residues long. Germline CDR1 and CDR2: SGHRS and YFSETQ.

The V call is TRBV7-9, the J call TRBJ2-7; 9 bases match TRBD1. Germline V gene lookup returns CDR1 SEHNR and CDR2 FQNEAQ (reference sequence). After removal of 5 bases from V and 3 bases from J, the junction contained 5 bases not matched to a gene. The CDR3 runs to 14 residues. The CDR3 DNA reads as TGTGCCAGCAGCCCGACAGGGGGAGTCTACGAGCAGTACTTC. The encoded protein is CASSPTGGVYEQYF. Full variable domain (rest looked up from reference TRBV7-9 and TRBJ2-7): DTGVSQNPRHKITKRGQNVTFRCDPISEHNRLYWYRQTLGQGPEFLTYFQNEAQLEKSRLLSDRFSAERPKGSFSTLEIQRTEQGDSAMYLCASSPTGGVYEQYFGPGTRLTVT.

The J gene is TRBJ2-7, the V gene TRBV4-1; 8 bases map to TRBD1. Losses at the gene ends were 1 base for V and 3 bases for J; bases not matched to a gene: 5. Per the germline V gene, CDR1 is MGHRA and CDR2 is YSYEKL. The CDR3 is made up of 15 amino acids. The CDR3 sequence: CASSQGLGQGYEQYF. In DNA, the CDR3 is TGCGCCAGCAGCCAAGGACTCGGACAGGGCTACGAGCAGTACTTC.

This sequence joins TRBV18 and TRBJ1-4; possibly TRBD1 for D (6 bases). Germline lookup yields CDR1 KGHSH and CDR2 LQKENI. The CDR3 has 19 residues. Trimming removed 2 bases from V and 0 bases from J, with 19 bases in between. CDR3 nucleotides: TGTGCCAGCTCACCAAGGGGGGGATTACAGCCTGCAACTAATGAAAAACTGTTTTTT. Translated, it gives CASSPRGGLQPATNEKLFF.

This CDR3 is CASSPKQQFGELFF. DNA of the CDR3: TGTGCCAGCTCACCAAAACAACAGTTCGGGGAGCTGTTTTTT. The chain recombines TRBV18 with TRBJ2-2; unclear D gene. The CDR3 has 14 residues. Deletions cut 2 bases from V and 7 bases from J, with 11 bases between. CDR1 is KGHSH and CDR2 is LQKENI in the germline V gene.

The rearrangement uses TRBV4-3 and TRBJ2-2, with TRBD2 identical over 12 bases. The CDR3 contains 19 residues. With V trimmed by 4 bases and J by 1 base, 10 bases remained unmatched. Germline loops: CDR1 LGHNA, CDR2 YSLEER. CDR3 protein: CASSRETSGSLGNTGELFF. CDR3 nucleotides: TGCGCCAGCAGCCGGGAGACTAGCGGGAGCCTCGGGAACACCGGGGAGCTGTTTTTT.